The T cell receptor (beta chain) under discussion was sequenced for a study of T cell responses to AZD1222 COVID-19 vaccine. Study-level findings and limits: Spike-spanning, vaccine-associated CD4 TCRs were dominant at 160-218 and 743-854.

The CDR3 sequence is 14 residues long. CDR1 and CDR2 from the germline V gene are MNHEY and SMNVEV (reference sequence). Trimming removed 7 bases from V and 7 bases from J, with 20 bases in between. Of note for this clone: The antigen is unknown.

Only in-frame clones appear in the TCRdb table, and some are missing; sequencing was by immunoSEQ multiplex PCR. Of 170,000 or so clones in the sample, about nine tenths are singletons; the top ten hold about 3%. This sample comprised peripheral blood, obtained on day 0 of AZD1222 vaccination. The TCR originated in an adult in good health. This chain connects TRBV27 to TRBJ2-7; D perhaps matches TRBD2 (5 bases). CDR3 residues: CASKERPTSGEQYF. CDR3 in DNA: TGTGCCAGCAAGGAGAGGCCGACCTCGGGGGAGCAGTACTTC.